What follows are 29 T cell receptor beta chains derived from one specimen sequenced in a study of early T cells in non-severe SARS-CoV-2 infection. One entry per CDR3 protein, called by TCRdb with MiXCR from the 5' RACE reads. The sample includes tens of thousands of distinct CDR3 sequences, approximately 5.9% of them seen just once. The source was whole blood, collected at baseline. These receptor sequences come from an adult who was a healthcare worker with PCR-confirmed SARS-CoV-2 infection or an uninfected control (not recorded which).

This clonotype has a count of ten or more. This chain links TRBV28 with TRBJ2-1, with 8 positions matching TRBD2. CDR3 length: 15 residues. V trimming: 3 bases; J trimming: 3 bases; junction bases outside the gene matches: 4. Germline assignment: CDR1 MDHEN and CDR2 SYDVKM. The DNA for the CDR3 is TGTGCCAGCAGTTTGAGCGGGAGATACTACAATGAGCAGTTCTTC. This codes for CASSLSGRYYNEQFF.

This clonotype came up a few times. The genes are TRBV10-3 and TRBJ2-4; D remains unclear. Germline assignment: CDR1 ENHRY and CDR2 SYGVKD. Deletions cut 4 bases from V and 4 bases from J, with 5 bases between. The CDR3 has 12 residues. The CDR3 coding sequence is TGTGCCATCAGTGGCAGTAAAAACATTCAGTACTTC. This translates into CAISGSKNIQYF.

At least ten counts were recorded for this clonotype. The chain carries TRBV7-2 and TRBJ2-1; 10 bases are shared with TRBD2. There are 17 residues in the CDR3. The junction had 8 bases not matched to a gene; V was cut back by 6 bases and J by 0 bases. In germline, CDR1 is SGHTA, CDR2 FQGNSA. The CDR3 coding sequence is TGTGCCAGCAGACAAATGACTAGCGGGTCCTCCTACAATGAGCAGTTCTTC. Its translation: CASRQMTSGSSYNEQFF.

This clonotype has a count of ten or more. The CDR3 bases are TGCGCCAGCAGCCAAGACAGAATGAACACTGAAGCTTTCTTT. Translation gives CASSQDRMNTEAFF. V gene TRBV4-3 combines with J gene TRBJ1-1; no definite D call. Trimming left V 0 bases short and J 0 bases short, with 5 bases between. The CDR3 has 14 amino acids. Germline CDR1 reads LGHNA; CDR2 reads YSLEER.

This clonotype was found a few times. One junction end disagrees with the germline gene, perhaps due to a read error. The CDR3 spells CASSSSRRRTDTQYF. The CDR3 region has the DNA TGTGCCAGCAGTTCTTCAAGGCGCCGCACAGATACGCAGTACTTT. This chain connects TRBV6-2 or TRBV6-3 to TRBJ2-3; D unclear. Germline-derived CDR1 and CDR2 are MNHEY and SVGEGT. The length of the CDR3 is 15 residues.

This clonotype has at least ten counts. The rearrangement links TRBV29-1 to TRBJ2-3; 7 bases agree with TRBD2. Germline V gene data show CDR1 as SQVTM and CDR2 as ANQGSEA. This CDR3 spans 13 amino acids. V lost 5 bases to trimming and J lost 2 bases; unmatched junction nucleotides: 4. CDR3 region: CSVTAGPTDTQYF. DNA for the CDR3: TGCAGCGTTACAGCGGGACCCACAGATACGCAGTATTTT.

This clonotype was seen ten or more times. The V and J genes are TRBV6-2 or TRBV6-3 and TRBJ1-1, with D maybe TRBD1 (5 bases). CDR3 size: 13 residues. Per germline, CDR1 MNHEY and CDR2 SVGEGT. V was cut by 7 bases and J by 4 bases, with 13 bases left in between. CDR3 region: CASIEGQGTEAFF. In DNA form, the CDR3 reads TGTGCCAGCATAGAGGGCCAGGGCACTGAAGCTTTCTTT.

The chain uses TRBV28 and TRBJ2-7; D gene ambiguous. The germline V gene encodes CDR1 MDHEN and CDR2 SYDVKM. The CDR3 totals 13 residues. Trimming took 1 base from V and 2 from J, leaving 6 bases between them. The DNA for the CDR3 is TGTGCCAGCAGTTTATTACGGACCTACGAGCAGTACTTC. The encoded protein is CASSLLRTYEQYF.

This clonotype was detected many times. The chain employs TRBV10-3 and TRBJ1-2, with D unclear. Germline lookup yields CDR1 ENHRY and CDR2 SYGVKD. Trimming removed 2 bases from V and 6 bases from J, with 13 bases in between. This CDR3 spans 14 amino acids. In nucleotides, the CDR3 is TGTGCCATCAGTGAGGGTCGGGGAGGTCATGGCTACACCTTC. Translated, it gives CAISEGRGGHGYTF.

In this sample, this clonotype turned up many times. The chain carries TRBV4-2 and TRBJ2-1; 8 bases are a match to TRBD2. CDR1 is LGHNA, CDR2 YNFKEQ, per germline. The CDR3 has 17 residues. V trimming: 2 bases; J trimming: 1 base; junction bases outside the gene matches: 7. The CDR3 DNA is TGTGCCAGCAGCCAACGCCCTAGCGGGTCGTCCTACAATGAGCAGTTCTTC. Its protein product is CASSQRPSGSSYNEQFF.

At least ten counts were recorded for this clonotype. The rearrangement links TRBV29-1 to TRBJ2-3, with D unclear. Per germline, CDR1 SQVTM and CDR2 ANQGSEA. V was trimmed by 4 bases and J by 5 bases, leaving 7 bases between them. The CDR3 extends over 11 amino acids. The CDR3 DNA reads TGCAGCGTTGCGGTCGGAGATACGCAGTATTTT. Encoded protein: CSVAVGDTQYF.

This clonotype showed up many times. This rearrangement joins TRBV29-1 to TRBJ2-1, with a possible D match to TRBD1 (7 bases). CDR1 and CDR2 from the germline V gene are SQVTM and ANQGSEA. This CDR3 is 21 amino acids long. V shed 7 bases and J shed 0 bases, with 34 bases lying between them. CDR3 sequence: CSARSDRLRSGPTSSYNEQFF. The CDR3 region has the DNA TGCAGCGCCAGATCGGACAGGCTTCGGAGCGGGCCTACGAGCTCCTACAATGAGCAGTTCTTC.

The chain combines TRBV7-8 with TRBJ1-1, with D unclear. The germline V gene encodes CDR1 SGHVS and CDR2 FQNEAQ. The CDR3 length is 13 residues. The V end lost 8 bases, the J end lost 0 bases, and 10 bases lay between the germline ends. CDR3 residues: CASRLYVNTEAFF. The CDR3 DNA reads TGTGCCAGCCGGCTTTATGTGAACACTGAAGCTTTCTTT. Full variable domain (outside the CDR3, taken from reference TRBV7-8 and TRBJ1-1): GAGVSQSPRYKVAKRGQDVALRCDPISGHVSLFWYQQALGQGPEFLTYFQNEAQLDKSGLPSDRFFAERPEGSVSTLKIQRTQQEDSAVYLCASRLYVNTEAFFGQGTRLTVV.

This clonotype was detected a few times. The CDR3 nucleotides read TGTGCCAGCAGCCAGCATGCAGGTACCGCGGGGGAGCTGTTTTTT. Its translation is CASSQHAGTAGELFF. The chain joins TRBV3-1 to TRBJ2-2; D is undetermined. This CDR3 has 15 residues. Germline CDR1 reads LGHDT; CDR2 reads YNNKEL (reference sequence). V was clipped by 3 bases and J by 8 bases, with 16 bases between them.

This clonotype was picked up a small number of times. The genes are TRBV2 and TRBJ2-5; possibly TRBD1 for D (6 bases). Trimming stripped 6 bases from V and 2 bases from J, with 16 bases between. CDR3 length equals 15 residues. Per the germline V gene, CDR1 is SNHLY and CDR2 is FYNNEI. The CDR3 loop is CASRSGTLKQETQYF. CDR3 coding DNA: TGTGCCAGCAGATCCGGGACACTCAAACAAGAGACCCAGTACTTC.

This clonotype showed up many times. This chain uses TRBV6-2 or TRBV6-3 with TRBJ2-3; 8 bases align to TRBD2. V was pared by 8 bases and J by 5 bases, with 15 bases of the junction left unmatched. The germline V gene has CDR1 MNHEY and CDR2 SVGEGT. This CDR3 comprises 16 residues. The CDR3 loop reads CASEAAGGAMGDTQYF. The DNA of the CDR3 is TGTGCCAGCGAGGCGGCGGGAGGTGCCATGGGAGATACGCAGTATTTT.

This clonotype was seen a few times. The gene calls are TRBV5-1 and TRBJ2-5; D is uncertain. V dropped 1 base and J dropped 2 bases, with 9 bases sitting between them. Germline CDR1 and CDR2: SGHRS and YFSETQ. The CDR3 extends over 14 amino acids. CDR3 loop: CASSLWAGQETQYF. As DNA, the CDR3 is TGCGCCAGCAGCTTGTGGGCCGGGCAAGAGACCCAGTACTTC. The full variable domain, in which reference TRBV5-1 and TRBJ2-5 provide the parts outside the CDR3, is KAGVTQTPRYLIKTRGQQVTLSCSPISGHRSVSWYQQTPGQGLQFLFEYFSETQRNKGNFPGRFSGRQFSNSRSEMNVSTLELGDSALYLCASSLWAGQETQYFGPGTRLLVL.

This clonotype was found many times. This sequence joins TRBV10-2 and TRBJ1-1; D remains unclear. The CDR3 has 12 amino acids. V dropped 10 bases and J dropped 6 bases, with 15 bases sitting between them. Per the germline V gene, CDR1 is WSHSY and CDR2 is SAAADI. CDR3 amino acids: CATSFAGAEAFF. DNA for the CDR3: TGCGCCACAAGTTTCGCGGGCGCTGAAGCTTTCTTT.

Only a few counts were recorded for this clonotype. This sequence joins TRBV7-9 and TRBJ2-1, with a weak D call TRBD2 (7 bases). The CDR3 runs to 15 residues. Germline CDR1 SEHNR, CDR2 FQNEAQ (reference sequence). Trimming took off 5 bases at V and 6 bases at J, with 17 bases between the two ends. In nucleotides, the CDR3 is TGTGCCAGCAGCCCAAAGCGGGAAGGGGGCAATGAGCAGTTCTTC. Translating it yields CASSPKREGGNEQFF.

This clonotype occurred many times. This chain connects TRBV4-1 to TRBJ2-1; D unresolved. Trimming cost V 0 bases and J 10 bases, with 4 bases left between them. In germline, CDR1 is MGHRA, CDR2 YSYEKL. This CDR3 is built from 11 residues. The CDR3 DNA reads as TGCGCCAGCAGCCAAGAATGGGAGCAGTTCTTC. It specifies CASSQEWEQFF.

This clonotype was detected ten times or more. The chain carries TRBV29-1 and TRBJ2-3; 8 bases agree with TRBD2. The CDR3 sequence is 15 residues long. V was clipped by 4 bases and J by 0 bases; unmatched bases: 6. The germline V gene encodes CDR1 SQVTM and CDR2 ANQGSEA. CDR3 in DNA: TGCAGCGTTGGTAAGGTAGCGGGGAGCACAGATACGCAGTATTTT. Encoded protein: CSVGKVAGSTDTQYF.

This clonotype showed up many times. This chain joins TRBV4-1 and TRBJ2-1; 7 nucleotides agree with TRBD2. The CDR3 loop spans 14 amino acids. The V gene's germline CDR1 is MGHRA and CDR2 YSYEKL. Unmatched junction bases numbered 8, after V lost 4 bases and J lost 8 bases. The CDR3 here is CASSPEGGRDEQFF. Here the CDR3 DNA reads TGCGCCAGCAGCCCTGAGGGCGGGAGAGATGAGCAGTTCTTC.

This clonotype was recorded many times. The genes are TRBV10-3 and TRBJ2-7, with 10 bases matching TRBD2. The germline V gene has CDR1 ENHRY and CDR2 SYGVKD. The CDR3 contains 13 residues. V trimming: 7 bases; J trimming: 4 bases; junction bases outside the gene matches: 4. CDR3 coding DNA: TGTGCCATCAAGACTAGCGGGCTTTACGAGCAGTACTTC. Protein sequence: CAIKTSGLYEQYF.

There are many counts of this clonotype. This chain joins TRBV7-2 and TRBJ2-1; the D gene is possibly TRBD2 (5 bases). Trimming removed 3 bases at V and 6 bases at J, with 15 bases between. The germline gives CDR1 SGHTA, CDR2 FQGNSA. The CDR3 contains 15 residues. CDR3 sequence (DNA): TGTGCCAGCAGCTTGGGAGTTGGAGTGTCCAATGAGCAGTTCTTC. This translates into CASSLGVGVSNEQFF.

This clonotype was observed a few times. As DNA, the CDR3 is TGCAGTGCTTCGACAGCTAACTATGGCTACACCTTC. Translating it yields CSASTANYGYTF. The rearrangement links TRBV20-1 to TRBJ1-2; tentative D call: TRBD1 (5 bases). The CDR3 extends over 12 amino acids. The germline gives CDR1 DFQATT, CDR2 SNEGSKA (reference sequence). V gave up 5 bases and J gave up 0 bases, with 7 bases separating them.

The table lists this clonotype with many counts. Germline and junction disagree at one end, which may indicate a read error. The rearrangement uses TRBV11-2 and TRBJ1-1; a possible D gene is TRBD1 (5 bases). The V gene's germline CDR1 is SGHAT and CDR2 FQNNGV. The CDR3 runs to 18 residues. CDR3 protein: CASSLELVGPNSNTEAFF. The DNA for the CDR3 is TGTGCCAGCAGCCTAGAGTTAGTGGGACCAAATTCGAACACTGAAGCTTTCTTT.

The V gene is TRBV3-1, the J gene TRBJ2-7; TRBD2 agrees at 11 bases. V was clipped by 4 bases and J by 10 bases; unmatched bases: 9. Germline CDR1 and CDR2: LGHDT and YNNKEL (reference sequence). The CDR3 consists of 14 residues. The CDR3 DNA reads as TGTGCCAGCAGCCTCGCCACTAGCGGGAGTCACCAGTACTTC. Protein: CASSLATSGSHQYF.

V and J are TRBV12-3 or TRBV12-4 and TRBJ2-5; D is unclear. The CDR3 is made up of 14 amino acids. Trimming took 2 bases from V and 1 from J, leaving 8 bases between them. DNA of the CDR3: TGTGCCAGCAGTTTACCTGGCAGCCAAGAGACCCAGTACTTC. Amino acids: CASSLPGSQETQYF.

At least ten counts were recorded for this clonotype. The V call is TRBV4-1, the J call TRBJ1-5; no clear D gene. Trimming took 0 bases from V and 6 from J, leaving 9 bases between them. In germline, CDR1 is MGHRA, CDR2 YSYEKL. The CDR3 is made up of 14 amino acids. CDR3 region: CASSQDQAAQPQHF. The CDR3 DNA reads TGCGCCAGCAGCCAAGACCAGGCGGCTCAGCCCCAGCATTTT.